The source of this T cell receptor beta chain is a study of OX40 agonist ivuxolimab in advanced cancers. Study-level background: Ivuxolimab was a fully human IgG2 agonistic monoclonal antibody targeting the costimulatory receptor OX40 (CD134). Partial responses were achieved by three dose-escalation patients, of whom one had hepatocellular carcinoma and two had cutaneous melanoma. Of the approximately 50 patients in dose escalation, about 19 had hepatocellular carcinoma, about 15 had melanoma, 9 had renal cell carcinoma and 9 had head and neck cancer. The purpose of peripheral TCRbeta sequencing was to test whether ivuxolimab changed TCR sequence diversity and led to clonal T-cell expansion. Patients were allowed to have had prior anti-PD-1, anti-PD-L1 or anti-CTLA-4 therapy, and 30% to 50% of the dose-escalation patients had previously received checkpoint inhibitors. Intravenous ivuxolimab was administered to patients every 2 weeks at six dose levels: 0.01, 0.1, 0.3, 1.5, 3 and 10 mg/kg. A male proportion of nearly 85% and a mean age of 60 years, ranging from about 20 to 79, were recorded for the dose-escalation cohort. The paper reports the monotherapy dose-escalation portion (N = 52 patients) of the phase I ivuxolimab trial. Broad study findings and their caveats: Low levels of normalized T-cell clonal expansion were also seen in some nonresponding patients. At doses of 0.1 to 3.0 mg/kg, clonal expansion of both CD4+ and CD8+ T cells in blood was seen between baseline and week 6. In the 0.1-3.0 mg/kg groups, partial responders had among the lowest normalized peripheral clonal expansion, particularly in CD8+ T cells. After ivuxolimab, CD8+ T cells had more expanded clones than CD4+ T cells on average. The antigen specificity of the peripheral T cells that underwent clonal expansion was not determined.

Genomic DNA was extracted from sorted cells for sequencing of the TCRbeta CDR3 region. TCRbeta CDR3 regions were sequenced using the immunoSEQ Assay. This immuneACCESS table, as held by TCRdb, lists in-frame sequences with V and J called but not all clones. Of the missing ones, under half trace to an unresolved V gene in checked studies; the others have no known cause. The sample has tens of thousands of clones on record, about nine tenths of them singletons. The top ten hold approximately 1.3% of the sample. To note about this clone: Its binding antigen is unknown. Per-base qualities were not stored, and no clone one base away is much larger.

V is cut by 4 bases and J by 5 bases, and the space between the germline ends is 12 bases. From the cysteine up to the phenylalanine, the CDR3 has a length of 13 residues. Only CDR3 DNA is held: 39 bases, read in frame from base 1. Based on the germline V gene (reference sequence), the CDR1 and CDR2 sequences are SEHNR and FQNEAQ. The trial excluded patients who had a history of autoimmune disease or were on systemic immunosuppression. Peripheral blood for TCR sequencing was collected from all dose cohorts at baseline, on cycle 4 day 1, and on cycle 7 day 1. Samples were obtained from an open-label, multicenter, first-in-human phase I dose-escalation trial of ivuxolimab. Adults with locally advanced or metastatic head and neck squamous cell, hepatocellular, melanoma or renal cell carcinoma were enrolled in the trial. Before TCR sequencing, CD4+ T cells and CD8+ T cells were sorted from peripheral blood as separate populations.

The V and J genes are TRBV7-9 and TRBJ2-7, and TRBD2 may be the D gene, going by 5 matching bases. This sequence was found in an adult with an advanced solid tumor such as melanoma, head and neck, liver or kidney cancer. Sequencing used CD4+ or CD8+ T cells sorted from blood, obtained in a trial of the OX40 agonist ivuxolimab. This receptor has the CDR3 CASSSYVGDEQYF. The DNA is as follows: TGTGCCAGCAGCTCCTATGTGGGAGACGAGCAGTACTTC. The variable domain in full, with residues beyond the CDR3 obtained from the reference TRBV7-9 and TRBJ2-7 genes, is DTGVSQNPRHKITKRGQNVTFRCDPISEHNRLYWYRQTLGQGPEFLTYFQNEAQLEKSRLLSDRFSAERPKGSFSTLEIQRTEQGDSAMYLCASSSYVGDEQYFGPGTRLTVT.